A selection of T cell receptor beta chains follows, all from one sample in a study of shared T cell receptors in the human thymus. Data came from immunoSEQ multiplex PCR; TCRdb stores just in-frame clones and leaves some out. Of 500,000 to 750,000 clones in the sample, around 89% were seen once. These data were likewise used in another study, on human thymus T cells.

Material for sequencing was thymocytes. The receptor set was obtained from a boy in the first two years of life with a congenital heart defect. The CDR3 runs from the conserved cysteine through the conserved F or W. Each record gives: clone size, J gene, D gene, V gene, CDR3 length, CDR3 protein, CDR3 DNA. D genes are given only for firm matches. Clone sizes are given selectively: once, few, many, or a class where the clone is expanded.

clone_size: .
j_call: TRBJ2-7
d_call: TRBD2
v_call: TRBV7-3
cdr3_length: 16
cdr3_aa: CASSPTLAGPSYEQYF
cdr3_nt: TGTGCCAGCAGCCCCACCCTAGCGGGGCCCTCCTACGAGCAGTACTTC

clone_size: .
j_call: TRBJ2-1
d_call: .
v_call: TRBV30
cdr3_length: 12
cdr3_aa: CAWSGEETEQFF
cdr3_nt: TGTGCCTGGAGTGGAGAGGAGACTGAGCAGTTCTTC

clone_size: .
j_call: TRBJ2-1
d_call: .
v_call: TRBV27
cdr3_length: 14
cdr3_aa: CASSPDRAYNEQFF
cdr3_nt: TGTGCCAGCAGTCCGGACAGAGCCTACAATGAGCAGTTCTTC

clone_size: .
j_call: TRBJ2-1
d_call: TRBD2
v_call: TRBV5-6
cdr3_length: 16
cdr3_aa: CASSVTSGQSYNEQFF
cdr3_nt: TGTGCCAGCAGCGTTACTAGCGGGCAGTCCTACAATGAGCAGTTCTTC

clone_size: .
j_call: TRBJ2-1
d_call: .
v_call: TRBV6-5
cdr3_length: 15
cdr3_aa: CASSYEGEWVYEQFF
cdr3_nt: TGTGCCAGCAGTTACGAGGGGGAGTGGGTTTATGAGCAGTTCTTC

clone_size: .
j_call: TRBJ1-5
d_call: TRBD1
v_call: TRBV18
cdr3_length: 15
cdr3_aa: CASSPPGQINQPQHF
cdr3_nt: TGTGCCAGCTCACCACCGGGACAGATAAATCAGCCCCAGCATTTT

clone_size: .
j_call: TRBJ1-5
d_call: .
v_call: TRBV20-1
cdr3_length: 11
cdr3_aa: CSARELEAQHF
cdr3_nt: TGCAGTGCTAGGGAGTTGGAGGCCCAGCATTTT

clone_size: few
j_call: TRBJ2-7
d_call: .
v_call: TRBV5-6
cdr3_length: 13
cdr3_aa: CASSSTAQDEQYF
cdr3_nt: TGTGCCAGCAGCTCAACGGCGCAGGACGAGCAGTACTTC

clone_size: .
j_call: TRBJ2-3
d_call: TRBD2
v_call: TRBV27
cdr3_length: 18
cdr3_aa: CASSLSITVSGNGDTQYF
cdr3_nt: TGTGCCAGCAGTTTATCGATAACGGTTAGCGGGAATGGAGATACGCAGTATTTT

clone_size: .
j_call: TRBJ2-2
d_call: .
v_call: TRBV4-2
cdr3_length: 13
cdr3_aa: CASSQQGTGELFF
cdr3_nt: TGTGCCAGCAGCCAACAGGGGACCGGGGAGCTGTTTTTT

clone_size: .
j_call: TRBJ1-3
d_call: .
v_call: TRBV27
cdr3_length: 17
cdr3_aa: CASSLSKGGQGGNTIYF
cdr3_nt: TGTGCCAGCAGTTTATCGAAGGGGGGGCAGGGTGGAAACACCATATATTTT

clone_size: .
j_call: TRBJ2-1
d_call: .
v_call: TRBV5-1
cdr3_length: 15
cdr3_aa: CASSLEQGGENEQFF
cdr3_nt: TGCGCCAGCAGCTTGGAGCAGGGAGGTGAAAATGAGCAGTTCTTC

clone_size: .
j_call: TRBJ2-7
d_call: TRBD2
v_call: TRBV5-1
cdr3_length: 16
cdr3_aa: CASSSSQRLAGIEQYF
cdr3_nt: TGCGCCAGCAGCTCCTCCCAGAGACTAGCGGGAATCGAGCAGTACTTC

clone_size: .
j_call: TRBJ2-6
d_call: .
v_call: TRBV4-2
cdr3_length: 18
cdr3_aa: CASSQGSGRRSGANVLTF
cdr3_nt: TGTGCCAGCAGCCAAGGAAGCGGTCGGCGCTCTGGGGCCAACGTCCTGACTTTC

clone_size: .
j_call: TRBJ2-7
d_call: TRBD1
v_call: TRBV6-5
cdr3_length: 15
cdr3_aa: CASSSSGQAPYEQYF
cdr3_nt: TGTGCCAGCAGTTCATCGGGACAGGCGCCCTACGAGCAGTACTTC

clone_size: .
j_call: TRBJ2-1
d_call: .
v_call: TRBV4-3
cdr3_length: 16
cdr3_aa: CASSQAGLAPGNEQFF
cdr3_nt: TGCGCCAGCAGCCAGGCCGGGCTAGCGCCCGGCAATGAGCAGTTCTTC

clone_size: .
j_call: TRBJ1-1
d_call: .
v_call: TRBV5-6
cdr3_length: 16
cdr3_aa: CASSFIFRGASTEAFF
cdr3_nt: TGTGCCAGCAGCTTTATCTTCAGGGGCGCGAGCACTGAAGCTTTCTTT

clone_size: .
j_call: TRBJ2-4
d_call: .
v_call: TRBV27
cdr3_length: 16
cdr3_aa: CASSPPGDIAKNIQYF
cdr3_nt: TGTGCCAGCAGTCCTCCGGGAGACATAGCCAAAAACATTCAGTACTTC

clone_size: .
j_call: TRBJ1-5
d_call: TRBD1
v_call: TRBV28
cdr3_length: 14
cdr3_aa: CATGTAHSNQPQHF
cdr3_nt: TGTGCCACGGGGACAGCCCATAGCAATCAGCCCCAGCATTTT

clone_size: .
j_call: TRBJ2-7
d_call: TRBD2
v_call: TRBV7-2
cdr3_length: 18
cdr3_aa: CASSSRKGLAGGSYEQYF
cdr3_nt: TGTGCCAGCAGCTCGCGCAAGGGACTAGCGGGAGGGAGCTACGAGCAGTACTTC

clone_size: .
j_call: TRBJ2-7
d_call: TRBD2
v_call: TRBV6-4
cdr3_length: 17
cdr3_aa: CASSDPRRTSGTYEQYF
cdr3_nt: TGTGCCAGCAGTGACCCGAGGAGAACTAGCGGGACCTACGAGCAGTACTTC

clone_size: .
j_call: TRBJ2-5
d_call: TRBD2
v_call: TRBV2
cdr3_length: 19
cdr3_aa: CASSLRGLAGGSPQETQYF
cdr3_nt: TGTGCCAGCAGTCTCCGAGGACTAGCGGGAGGGAGCCCCCAAGAGACCCAGTACTTC

clone_size: once
j_call: TRBJ2-2
d_call: TRBD2
v_call: TRBV10-3
cdr3_length: 15
cdr3_aa: CAIRTAGGGTGELFF
cdr3_nt: TGTGCCATCAGGACAGCGGGAGGGGGCACCGGGGAGCTGTTTTTT

clone_size: .
j_call: TRBJ1-2
d_call: .
v_call: TRBV27
cdr3_length: 19
cdr3_aa: CASSLSKPPGAALGYGYTF
cdr3_nt: TGTGCCAGCAGTTTATCGAAGCCCCCAGGGGCCGCCCTAGGCTATGGCTACACCTTC

clone_size: once
j_call: TRBJ2-3
d_call: TRBD1
v_call: TRBV19
cdr3_length: 17
cdr3_aa: CASSKRTGAIYTDTQYF
cdr3_nt: TGTGCCAGTAGTAAACGGACAGGGGCCATCTACACAGATACGCAGTATTTT

clone_size: .
j_call: TRBJ1-2
d_call: TRBD1
v_call: TRBV29-1
cdr3_length: 12
cdr3_aa: CSAQDRGRGYTF
cdr3_nt: TGCAGCGCCCAGGACAGGGGGCGAGGCTACACCTTC

clone_size: .
j_call: TRBJ2-4
d_call: .
v_call: TRBV5-8
cdr3_length: 16
cdr3_aa: CASQGIRVLAKNIQYF
cdr3_nt: TGTGCCAGCCAGGGGATCAGGGTTCTAGCCAAAAACATTCAGTACTTC

clone_size: .
j_call: TRBJ2-7
d_call: TRBD1
v_call: TRBV4-2
cdr3_length: 15
cdr3_aa: CASSQDGTGSYEQYF
cdr3_nt: TGTGCCAGCAGCCAAGATGGGACAGGCTCCTACGAGCAGTACTTC

clone_size: .
j_call: TRBJ2-2
d_call: .
v_call: TRBV11-1
cdr3_length: 15
cdr3_aa: CASTSNGANTGELFF
cdr3_nt: TGTGCCAGCACCTCCAACGGGGCGAACACCGGGGAGCTGTTTTTT

clone_size: .
j_call: TRBJ1-3
d_call: .
v_call: TRBV19
cdr3_length: 13
cdr3_aa: CASCGFSGNTIYF
cdr3_nt: TGTGCCAGTTGCGGTTTCTCTGGAAACACCATATATTTT

clone_size: once
j_call: TRBJ2-3
d_call: TRBD2
v_call: TRBV7-6
cdr3_length: 16
cdr3_aa: CASSPGTSGIPDTQYF
cdr3_nt: TGTGCCAGCAGCCCGGGGACTAGCGGGATCCCAGATACGCAGTATTTT

clone_size: .
j_call: TRBJ1-5
d_call: .
v_call: TRBV7-9
cdr3_length: 16
cdr3_aa: CASSLEGGRANQPQHF
cdr3_nt: TGTGCCAGCAGCTTAGAGGGGGGGCGCGCAAATCAGCCCCAGCATTTT

clone_size: .
j_call: TRBJ2-7
d_call: .
v_call: TRBV21-1
cdr3_length: 20
cdr3_aa: CASSKVPDQLAGGWGYEQYF
cdr3_nt: TGTGCCAGCAGCAAAGTACCCGACCAGCTAGCGGGAGGTTGGGGCTACGAGCAGTACTTC

clone_size: once
j_call: TRBJ1-1
d_call: .
v_call: TRBV28
cdr3_length: 16
cdr3_aa: CASSPAGGLGASEAFF
cdr3_nt: TGTGCCAGCAGCCCCGCGGGGGGCCTCGGGGCAAGCGAAGCTTTCTTT

clone_size: .
j_call: TRBJ2-1
d_call: TRBD1
v_call: TRBV25-1
cdr3_length: 16
cdr3_aa: CASSGPGTGGRNEQFF
cdr3_nt: TGTGCCAGCAGTGGCCCCGGGACAGGGGGTCGGAATGAGCAGTTCTTC

clone_size: .
j_call: TRBJ2-1
d_call: TRBD2
v_call: TRBV27
cdr3_length: 18
cdr3_aa: CASSSGLAEVSSYNEQFF
cdr3_nt: TGTGCCAGCAGTTCGGGACTAGCGGAGGTGAGCTCCTACAATGAGCAGTTCTTC

clone_size: once
j_call: TRBJ2-1
d_call: .
v_call: TRBV5-8
cdr3_length: 13
cdr3_aa: CASSLGGWNEQFF
cdr3_nt: TGTGCCAGCAGCTTAGGAGGTTGGAATGAGCAGTTCTTC